This TCR beta chain was retrieved from a study of human T cells and chemical hapten exposure. General study points: TCRs whose frequency exceeded 1 in 1000 remained the same following DPC sensitization. Expanded TCRs produced significantly more large CDR3 similarity clusters than controls did.

The time point: patch test 2, 6 weeks after DPC sensitization. The treatment was: therapeutic diphenylcyclopropenone sensitization with weekly scalp DPC. Donors, patients with alopecia ranging from 18 to 70 years old and judged suitable for DPC, provided samples. MiXCR, run by TCRdb on the RACE reads, gives a single entry per CDR3 protein. This table has 330,000 or so distinct CDR3 sequences, about 6.9% appearing once. This clonotype was recorded many times. Its antigen is unknown. J gave up 1 base and V 0 bases, and 2 bases lay outside the gene matches. Germline V gene data show CDR1 as SGHRS and CDR2 as YFSETQ. The CDR3 consists of 15 residues.

V usage is TRBV5-1 and J usage is TRBJ2-3, with 7 bases aligning to TRBD2. The source of this sequence is a woman younger than 35 with alopecia areata. Some clones in this sample may be carry-over from other donors' samples. The sequenced sample was whole blood, obtained in connection with sensitization to the hapten diphenylcyclopropenone (DPC). CDR3 sequence (DNA): TGCGCCAGCAGCTTGGTGGCGGGGGGCACAGATACGCAGTATTTT. Protein sequence: CASSLVAGGTDTQYF. Drawing the rest from reference TRBV5-1 and TRBJ2-3, the complete variable domain is KAGVTQTPRYLIKTRGQQVTLSCSPISGHRSVSWYQQTPGQGLQFLFEYFSETQRNKGNFPGRFSGRQFSNSRSEMNVSTLELGDSALYLCASSLVAGGTDTQYFGPGTRLTVL.